This T cell receptor (beta chain) originates from a study of T cells in Graves' hyperthyroidism and ophthalmopathy. Exclusions: uncontrolled infection, other autoimmune disease, pregnancy, lactation. Amplification of TCR beta CDR3 regions used RNA as the template. A set of HTBI primers served as the primers for a first-round RT-PCR of the TCR CDR3. TCRdb fed the multiplex PCR reads into MiXCR, producing one record per CDR3 protein. The sample consists of a few hundred thousand distinct CDR3 sequences, 15% of them appearing once. Germline assignment: CDR1 SGHRS and CDR2 YFSETQ. The CDR3 runs to 14 residues. V shed 0 bases and J shed 8 bases, with 14 bases lying between them.

The rearrangement uses TRBV5-1 and TRBJ1-2, with a tentative D call TRBD1 (5 bases). The clonotype originates from a woman aged 45-65 years with Graves' hyperthyroidism that later progressed to Graves' ophthalmopathy. Sequences were obtained from blood. The CDR3: CASSLATASMGYTF. CDR3 nucleotide sequence: TGCGCCAGCAGCTTGGCGACAGCCTCTATGGGCTACACCTTC. Filled out from reference TRBV5-1 and TRBJ1-2, the complete variable domain reads KAGVTQTPRYLIKTRGQQVTLSCSPISGHRSVSWYQQTPGQGLQFLFEYFSETQRNKGNFPGRFSGRQFSNSRSEMNVSTLELGDSALYLCASSLATASMGYTFGSGTRLTVV.